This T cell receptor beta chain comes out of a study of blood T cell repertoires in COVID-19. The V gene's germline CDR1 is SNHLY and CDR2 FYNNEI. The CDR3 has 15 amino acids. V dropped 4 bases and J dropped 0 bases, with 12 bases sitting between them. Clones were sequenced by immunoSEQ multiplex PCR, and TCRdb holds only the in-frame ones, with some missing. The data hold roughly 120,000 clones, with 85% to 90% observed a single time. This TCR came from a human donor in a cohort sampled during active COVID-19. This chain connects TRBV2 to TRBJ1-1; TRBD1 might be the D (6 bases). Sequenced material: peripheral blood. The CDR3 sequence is CASSVDRGMNTEAFF. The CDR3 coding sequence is TGTGCCAGCAGTGTTGATAGGGGGATGAACACTGAAGCTTTCTTT.